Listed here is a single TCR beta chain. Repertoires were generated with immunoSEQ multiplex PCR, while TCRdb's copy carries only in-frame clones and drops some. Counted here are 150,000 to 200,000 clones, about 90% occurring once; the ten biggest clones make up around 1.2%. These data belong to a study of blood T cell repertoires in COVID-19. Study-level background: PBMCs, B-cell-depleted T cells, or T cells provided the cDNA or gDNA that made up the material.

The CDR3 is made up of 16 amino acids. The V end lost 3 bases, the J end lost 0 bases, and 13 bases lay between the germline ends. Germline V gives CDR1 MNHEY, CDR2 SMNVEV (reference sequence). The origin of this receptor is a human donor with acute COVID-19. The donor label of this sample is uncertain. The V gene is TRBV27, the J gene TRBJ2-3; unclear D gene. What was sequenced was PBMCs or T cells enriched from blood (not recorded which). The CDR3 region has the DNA TGTGCCAGCAGTTTCCTCCCTATATCTAGCACAGATACGCAGTATTTT. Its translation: CASSFLPISSTDTQYF.